This T cell receptor beta chain originates from a study of T cell responses to AZD1222 COVID-19 vaccine. To note about this clone: Its antigen remains unidentified.

This CDR3 region has 14 residues. The V gene lost 3 bases and the J gene lost 4 bases, with 13 bases spanning the gap. Germline V gives CDR1 SGHDT, CDR2 YYEEEE. Regarding the study as a whole: Regions left unmutated in variants are reportedly the target of nearly half of spike-specific TCRs. Increases in Spike-specific TCR breadth and depth were seen after two AZD1222 doses. Donor demographics were predominantly white British with a female majority; clonal diversity may be underestimated.

Profiled with immunoSEQ multiplex PCR; TCRdb holds only in-frame clones, not every one. Among around 140,000 clones listed, around 90% were seen once. Material: peripheral blood, obtained 28 days after the second dose of the MenACWY control vaccine. This TCR came from an adult who received the MenACWY meningococcal vaccine as a control. V gene TRBV5-6 combines with J gene TRBJ1-2, with TRBD1 as a possible D gene (6 bases). The CDR3 here is CASSSRGAGYGYTF. The CDR3 coding sequence is TGTGCCAGCAGCTCCCGGGGGGCCGGCTATGGCTACACCTTC.